This is a list of T cell receptor beta chains from one sample in a study of shared clonotypes between healthy human individuals. Using immunoSEQ multiplex PCR, the repertoire was profiled, and TCRdb retains in-frame clones only, with some absent. This repertoire shows 2 million to 3 million clones, under 95% found once; its top ten account for 0.36%. The source material was naive CD4+ T cells from PBMCs. These receptors were collected from a man aged 18 to 29 in good health. Some clones in this sample may be carry-over from other donors' samples. Both conserved end residues are part of each CDR3. Fields, in order: J gene, V gene, CDR3 protein.

J gene: TRBJ2-3
V gene: TRBV6-1
CDR3 protein: CASSEPWTSGKTDTQYF

J gene: TRBJ2-3
V gene: TRBV7-2
CDR3 protein: CASSLALTSGRGTDTQYF

J gene: TRBJ1-1
V gene: TRBV7-3
CDR3 protein: CASSLVGDTEAFF

J gene: TRBJ1-1
V gene: TRBV28
CDR3 protein: CASSEKGRERAFF

J gene: TRBJ2-7
V gene: TRBV18
CDR3 protein: CASSEGIGYEQYF

J gene: TRBJ1-6
V gene: TRBV28
CDR3 protein: CASSFKSNSPLHF

J gene: TRBJ2-7
V gene: TRBV11-2
CDR3 protein: CASSAGTSGAGYEQYF

J gene: TRBJ2-7
V gene: TRBV18
CDR3 protein: CASSPGQNYEQYF

J gene: TRBJ2-5
V gene: TRBV5-1
CDR3 protein: CASSLAGTAEETQYF

J gene: TRBJ2-3
V gene: TRBV28
CDR3 protein: CASSSTRKTDTQYF

J gene: TRBJ2-1
V gene: TRBV15
CDR3 protein: CATSREGTGDYRSYNEQFF

J gene: TRBJ2-7
V gene: TRBV7-9
CDR3 protein: CASSSRDRRDEQYF

J gene: TRBJ1-2
V gene: TRBV2
CDR3 protein: CASRPPGRTEDTF

J gene: TRBJ2-3
V gene: TRBV7-8
CDR3 protein: CASSLVVTGGWSDTQYF

J gene: TRBJ1-2
V gene: TRBV14
CDR3 protein: CASSQDQGANSYGYTF

J gene: TRBJ1-5
V gene: TRBV2
CDR3 protein: CASRVYGNQPQHF

J gene: TRBJ2-3
V gene: TRBV28
CDR3 protein: CASSSRTGAADTQYF

J gene: TRBJ1-2
V gene: TRBV14
CDR3 protein: CASSRRLAARANYGYTF

J gene: TRBJ1-4
V gene: TRBV29-1
CDR3 protein: CSGRITGQRNEKLFF

J gene: TRBJ1-2
V gene: TRBV5-1
CDR3 protein: CASRSRTETGVYTF

J gene: TRBJ1-2
V gene: TRBV7-3
CDR3 protein: CASSPRTGGGYTF

J gene: TRBJ2-1
V gene: TRBV19
CDR3 protein: CASSPRQLAGNYNEQFF

J gene: TRBJ1-3
V gene: TRBV28
CDR3 protein: CASSSHGNTIYF

J gene: TRBJ2-3
V gene: TRBV20-1
CDR3 protein: CSASTDTQYF

J gene: TRBJ1-1
V gene: TRBV19
CDR3 protein: CASTTSTGGGTEAFF

J gene: TRBJ1-2
V gene: TRBV7-2
CDR3 protein: CASSPSGAIGYGYTF

J gene: TRBJ1-5
V gene: TRBV5-8
CDR3 protein: CASTLRGVRNQPQHF

J gene: TRBJ1-3
V gene: TRBV5-5
CDR3 protein: CASSIGVSSGNTIYF

J gene: TRBJ2-7
V gene: TRBV28
CDR3 protein: CASSLTYYEQYF

J gene: TRBJ1-2
V gene: TRBV5-1
CDR3 protein: CASAPGWGDGYGYTF

J gene: TRBJ2-7
V gene: TRBV6-5
CDR3 protein: CASSPRTGGRVEQYF

J gene: TRBJ2-5
V gene: TRBV9
CDR3 protein: CASSVGGQGYVETQYF

J gene: TRBJ2-7
V gene: TRBV2
CDR3 protein: CASSLKQGFPAYEQYF

J gene: TRBJ2-7
V gene: TRBV28
CDR3 protein: CASSPPLTATYEQYF

J gene: TRBJ2-4
V gene: TRBV19
CDR3 protein: CASSSPILPGRVYIQYF

J gene: TRBJ1-2
V gene: TRBV7-9
CDR3 protein: CASSPGTGGNYGYTF

J gene: TRBJ2-3
V gene: TRBV4-1
CDR3 protein: CASSQVGFVGDTQYF

J gene: TRBJ2-7
V gene: TRBV7-9
CDR3 protein: CASSLSSKGYEQYF

J gene: TRBJ2-7
V gene: TRBV5-4
CDR3 protein: CASSLMDSIHYEQYF

J gene: TRBJ1-4
V gene: TRBV9
CDR3 protein: CASSLQGAPEKLFF

J gene: TRBJ2-3
V gene: TRBV7-2
CDR3 protein: CASSLDRATDTQYF